These T cell receptor beta chains were read from a single sample in a study of T cells expressing NK-cell markers. TCRdb re-called the 5' RACE reads, yielding one record per CDR3 amino acid sequence without DNA. Seen in this sample are a few hundred thousand distinct CDR3 sequences; the ten most common clones hold approximately 3.6%. Sequences were obtained from blood T cells: a sorted CD56 or NKG2C T cell subset, CD4+ or CD8+ T cells, or bulk PBMC T cells (not recorded which). The receptors were sampled from a man between 18 and 29 years old in good health. The CDR3 runs from the conserved cysteine through the conserved F or W.

CASSRAGAFNTEAFF,TRBV12-3/TRBV12-4,15,TRBJ1-1
CSANRETGFNEQFF,TRBV29-1,14,TRBJ2-1
CASSEVFGVFSNQPQHF,TRBV6-1,17,TRBJ1-5
CSAYPPSGELFF,TRBV20-1,12,TRBJ2-2
CASSHRGGQETQYF,TRBV6-5,14,TRBJ2-5
CASSQEGQRQETQYF,TRBV3-1,15,TRBJ2-5
CSAPPSGTRGGDEQFF,TRBV20-1,16,TRBJ2-1
CSVLSMTGELFF,TRBV29-1,12,TRBJ2-2
CASSGQGPYNEQFF,TRBV6-1,14,TRBJ2-1
CASSPVLFGGQLTDSPLHF,TRBV6-1,19,TRBJ1-6